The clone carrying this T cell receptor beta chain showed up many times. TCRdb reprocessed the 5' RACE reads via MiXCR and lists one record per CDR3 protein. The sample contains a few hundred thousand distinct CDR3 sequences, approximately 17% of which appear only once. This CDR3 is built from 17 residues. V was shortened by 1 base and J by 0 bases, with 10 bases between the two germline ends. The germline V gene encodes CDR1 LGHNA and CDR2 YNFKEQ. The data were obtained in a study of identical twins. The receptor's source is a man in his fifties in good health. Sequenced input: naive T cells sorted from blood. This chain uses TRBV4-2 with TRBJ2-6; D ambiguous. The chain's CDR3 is CASSQVLSPSGANVLTF. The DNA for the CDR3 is TGTGCCAGCAGCCAAGTTCTGTCCCCCTCTGGGGCCAACGTCCTGACTTTC.